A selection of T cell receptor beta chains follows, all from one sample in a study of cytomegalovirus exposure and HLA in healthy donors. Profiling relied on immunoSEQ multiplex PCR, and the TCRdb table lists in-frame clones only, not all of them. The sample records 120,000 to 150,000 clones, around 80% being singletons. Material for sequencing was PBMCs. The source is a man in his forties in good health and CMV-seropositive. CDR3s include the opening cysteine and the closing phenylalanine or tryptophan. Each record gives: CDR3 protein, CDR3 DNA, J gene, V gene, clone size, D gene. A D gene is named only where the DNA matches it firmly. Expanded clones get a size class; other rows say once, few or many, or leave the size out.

CASSHSDRGQFF,TGTGCCAGCAGCCACTCTGACAGGGGGCAGTTCTTC,TRBJ2-1,TRBV16,NA,TRBD1
CASSPQTGVTEAFF,TGTGCCAGCAGTCCCCAGACAGGGGTTACTGAAGCTTTCTTT,TRBJ1-1,TRBV28,NA,TRBD1
CASSQEGQGNSPLHF,TGTGCCAGCAGCCAAGAGGGCCAGGGTAATTCACCCCTCCACTTT,TRBJ1-6,TRBV4-2,once,NA
CASSEREAAYNEQFF,TGTGCCAGCAGCGAGCGGGAGGCTGCCTACAATGAGCAGTTCTTC,TRBJ2-1,TRBV5-6,NA,TRBD2
CASSFLTDTQYF,TGCGCCAGCAGCTTCCTAACAGATACGCAGTATTTT,TRBJ2-3,TRBV5-1,once,NA
CASGGDSQSATNEKLFF,TGTGCCAGCGGAGGGGACAGCCAATCTGCAACTAATGAAAAACTGTTTTTT,TRBJ1-4,TRBV19,NA,TRBD1
CASSPGGQPQHF,TGTGCCAGCAGCCCCGGGGGGCAGCCCCAGCATTTT,TRBJ1-5,TRBV7-2,NA,NA
CASSPRDRVGYEQYF,TGTGCCAGCAGTCCCCGGGACAGGGTAGGGTACGAGCAGTACTTC,TRBJ2-7,TRBV27,NA,TRBD1
CASSLRGGLSYNEQFF,TGCGCCAGCAGCCTTCGGGGGGGTCTATCCTACAATGAGCAGTTCTTC,TRBJ2-1,TRBV4-3,NA,TRBD2
CASSTRRGNEQFF,TGTGCCAGCAGCACTAGAAGAGGGAATGAGCAGTTCTTC,TRBJ2-1,TRBV4-2,once,NA
CASSETGVYQPQHF,TGTGCCAGCAGCGAAACAGGGGTTTATCAGCCCCAGCATTTT,TRBJ1-5,TRBV25-1,once,TRBD1
CASSLERRGLRYSNQPQHF,TGTGCCAGCAGCTTAGAACGCAGGGGGCTAAGGTATAGCAATCAGCCCCAGCATTTT,TRBJ1-5,TRBV7-8,NA,TRBD1
CASSLAGGTEQYF,TGTGCCAGCAGCTTAGCGGGGGGGACTGAGCAGTACTTC,TRBJ2-7,TRBV5-4,NA,TRBD2
CASSLSGVDNQPQHF,TGCGCCAGCAGCTTGTCAGGGGTCGACAATCAGCCCCAGCATTTT,TRBJ1-5,TRBV5-1,NA,NA
CSVEDIRDRAYEQYF,TGCAGCGTTGAAGATATCCGGGACAGGGCCTACGAGCAGTACTTC,TRBJ2-7,TRBV29-1,NA,TRBD1
CAWSISWTGNTEAFF,TGTGCCTGGAGTATTTCCTGGACAGGGAACACTGAAGCTTTCTTT,TRBJ1-1,TRBV30,NA,TRBD1
CATSRGAGGNEQFF,TGTGCCACCAGCAGAGGGGCGGGTGGGAATGAGCAGTTCTTC,TRBJ2-1,TRBV15,NA,NA
CASSLPGFREQYF,TGCGCCAGCAGCCTGCCAGGGTTTCGCGAGCAGTACTTC,TRBJ2-7,TRBV5-1,NA,NA
CASSPGITNEKLFF,TGTGCCAGCAGCCCAGGCATAACTAATGAAAAACTGTTTTTT,TRBJ1-4,TRBV7-2,NA,NA
CASSFGTGNEQFF,TGTGCCAGCAGCTTCGGGACAGGGAATGAGCAGTTCTTC,TRBJ2-1,TRBV7-9,few,TRBD1
CASSIYRGAKSSGNTIYF,TGTGCCAGTAGTATTTACAGGGGGGCCAAAAGCTCTGGAAACACCATATATTTT,TRBJ1-3,TRBV19,NA,TRBD1
CASSDILNTEAFF,TGTGCCAGCAGTGACATCCTGAACACTGAAGCTTTCTTT,TRBJ1-1,TRBV9,NA,NA
CASSLEGRGNYEQYF,TGTGCCAGCAGCTTGGAGGGTAGGGGCAACTACGAGCAGTACTTC,TRBJ2-7,TRBV5-4,NA,NA
CASSSRQSLNEKLFF,TGTGCCAGCAGTTCTAGACAGAGTCTTAATGAAAAACTGTTTTTT,TRBJ1-4,TRBV7-8,NA,NA
CASSLGLAGAASYNEQFF,TGTGCCAGCAGCTTAGGGCTAGCGGGAGCTGCCTCCTACAATGAGCAGTTCTTC,TRBJ2-1,TRBV7-9,once,TRBD2
CASSRRQSNYGYTF,TGTGCCAGTAGTAGACGACAGTCTAACTATGGCTACACCTTC,TRBJ1-2,TRBV19,NA,NA
CASSRGGGNQPQHF,TGTGCCAGCAGCCGGGGGGGCGGCAATCAGCCCCAGCATTTT,TRBJ1-5,TRBV2,NA,NA
CASSTGIGGYTF,TGTGCCAGTAGTACGGGGATCGGCGGCTACACCTTC,TRBJ1-2,TRBV19,NA,NA
CASSLYGGSQPQHF,TGTGCCAGCAGCTTATATGGGGGGAGTCAGCCCCAGCATTTT,TRBJ1-5,TRBV5-4,NA,NA
CASSQVGRGIEKLFF,TGCGCCAGCAGCCAAGTAGGCAGGGGGATTGAAAAACTGTTTTTT,TRBJ1-4,TRBV4-3,NA,TRBD1
CASTLSGTGSYEQYF,TGTGCCAGCACCCTTTCCGGGACAGGGTCCTACGAGCAGTACTTC,TRBJ2-7,TRBV27,NA,TRBD1
CASSKHPQRNTEAFF,TGTGCCAGCAGCAAACATCCACAGAGGAACACTGAAGCTTTCTTT,TRBJ1-1,TRBV21-1,NA,NA
CASTKRGGWTEAFF,TGTGCCAGCACCAAACGAGGGGGCTGGACTGAAGCTTTCTTT,TRBJ1-1,TRBV6-5,NA,TRBD1
CASTRGQGKIPFF,TGTGCCAGCACTCGGGGACAGGGTAAAATCCCTTTCTTT,TRBJ1-1,TRBV28,NA,TRBD1
CASSLPKGQGEYEQYF,TGTGCCAGCAGCCTACCCAAAGGGCAGGGCGAGTACGAGCAGTACTTC,TRBJ2-7,TRBV21-1,NA,NA
CASSLFLVRREGHEKLFF,TGTGCCAGCAGCTTGTTTTTGGTTCGACGGGAGGGGCATGAAAAACTGTTTTTT,TRBJ1-4,TRBV7-9,NA,NA
CASSLGATGTEAFF,TGTGCCAGCAGCTTAGGTGCTACAGGGACTGAAGCTTTCTTT,TRBJ1-1,TRBV7-6,NA,NA
CSVAGTAQETQYF,TGCAGCGTTGCTGGTACAGCCCAAGAGACCCAGTACTTC,TRBJ2-5,TRBV29-1,NA,NA
CATSGGQGVGQETQYF,TGTGCCACCAGCGGGGGACAGGGGGTCGGTCAAGAGACCCAGTACTTC,TRBJ2-5,TRBV15,NA,TRBD1
CASSLPTGGSEQFF,TGTGCCAGCAGCTTACCTACCGGCGGAAGCGAGCAGTTCTTC,TRBJ2-1,TRBV7-6,NA,NA
CASSIDLETGPSNEQFF,TGTGCCAGTAGTATAGATCTAGAGACAGGTCCCAGCAATGAGCAGTTCTTC,TRBJ2-1,TRBV19,once,NA
CAIKQDLTAWEQYF,TGTGCCATAAAACAGGACCTGACTGCCTGGGAGCAGTACTTC,TRBJ2-7,TRBV10-3,NA,NA